This T cell receptor beta chain was recorded in a study of a mutant IDH1 vaccine in newly diagnosed glioma. Points from the study as a whole: In 85% to 95% of patients, immune responses induced by the vaccine occurred.

Time point reported: week 23, last vaccination. Vaccination comprised doses that each held 300 ug of mutant IDH1 20-mer peptide, plus topical imiquimod. Clones were read by immunoSEQ multiplex PCR, and TCRdb kept only the in-frame ones, dropping some. The sample includes approximately 70,000 clones, nearly 85% seen only once; the top ten take 13%. In regard to this clone: The target antigen is unknown.

There are 13 residues in the CDR3. Germline CDR1 and CDR2: MDHEN and SYDVKM. V lost 2 bases and J lost 5, with 10 bases in between. The receptor was isolated from a man younger than 35 with glioma. The rearrangement links TRBV28 to TRBJ2-7; D is unresolved. The specimen comprised PBMCs, sampled from a glioma patient whose treatment included an IDH1 peptide vaccine. Here the CDR3 DNA reads TGTGCCAGCAGTTTAGTAAGTCAGAACGAGCAGTACTTC. Amino acid sequence: CASSLVSQNEQYF. Together with reference TRBV28 and TRBJ2-7, the CDR3 gives the full variable domain: DVKVTQSSRYLVKRTGEKVFLECVQDMDHENMFWYRQDPGLGLRLIYFSYDVKMKEKGDIPEGYSVSREKKERFSLILESASTNQTSMYLCASSLVSQNEQYFGPGTRLTVT.